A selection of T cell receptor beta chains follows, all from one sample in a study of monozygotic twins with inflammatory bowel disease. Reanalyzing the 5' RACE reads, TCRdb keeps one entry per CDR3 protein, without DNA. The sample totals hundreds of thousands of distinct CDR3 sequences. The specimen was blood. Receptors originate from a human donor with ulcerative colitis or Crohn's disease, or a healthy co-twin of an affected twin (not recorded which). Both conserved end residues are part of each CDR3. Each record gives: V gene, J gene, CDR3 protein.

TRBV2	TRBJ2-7	CASSSAPGPSYEQYF
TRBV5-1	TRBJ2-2	CASSLPKQSGELFF
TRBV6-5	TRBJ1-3	CASSYSPRAERTNTIYF
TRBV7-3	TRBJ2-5	CASSFGPGETQYF
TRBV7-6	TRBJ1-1	CASSPSDSFRTEAFF
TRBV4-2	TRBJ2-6	CASSQVGPFGANVLTF
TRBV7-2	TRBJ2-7	CASSSWTGVSEQYF
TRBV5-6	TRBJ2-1	CASSFSKGTSYNEQFF
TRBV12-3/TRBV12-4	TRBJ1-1	CASTVDREAFF
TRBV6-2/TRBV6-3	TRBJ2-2	CASRDARGSTGELFF
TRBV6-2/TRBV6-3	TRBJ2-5	CASSHRGGPRGETQYF
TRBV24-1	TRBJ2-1	CATSDTGTGTSGEQFF
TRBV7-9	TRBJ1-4	CASGPWGNEKLFF
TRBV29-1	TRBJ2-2	CSVEAFGELFF
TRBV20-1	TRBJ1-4	CSARDRDRGEKLFF
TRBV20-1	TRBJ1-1	CSARRKRSEAFF
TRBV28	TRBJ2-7	CASSLVAGRSYEQYF
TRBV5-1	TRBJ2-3	CASSPPLPAEATDTQYF
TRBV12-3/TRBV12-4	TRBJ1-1	CASRIQGTNTEAFF
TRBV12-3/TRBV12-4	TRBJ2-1	CASRPLAGYNEQFF
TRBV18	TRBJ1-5	CASSPLGVRDQPQHF
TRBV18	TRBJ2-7	CASSSDRAGEQYF
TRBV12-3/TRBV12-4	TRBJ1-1	CASRIFRAQEAFF
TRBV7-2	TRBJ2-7	CASSLVAGAYEQYF
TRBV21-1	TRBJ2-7	CASSKFLGFLSSYEQYF
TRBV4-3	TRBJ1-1	CASSITPETEAFF
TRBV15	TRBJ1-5	CATSRRQGLGNQPQHF
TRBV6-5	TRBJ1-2	CASSYGGMRYGYTF
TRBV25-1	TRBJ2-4	CASSDAGNLNAAKNIQYF
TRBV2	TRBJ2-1	CASTESGVFYNEQFF
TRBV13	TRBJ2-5	CASSTTTQETQYF
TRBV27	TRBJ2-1	CASSLAASYNEQFF
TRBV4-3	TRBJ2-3	CASSRLTRVRDTQYF
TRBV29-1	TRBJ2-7	CSVREGQSSYEQYF
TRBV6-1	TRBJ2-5	CASSASSGTVRETQYF
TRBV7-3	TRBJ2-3	CASSFLAPQNADTQYF
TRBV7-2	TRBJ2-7	CASSQLGAVQYF
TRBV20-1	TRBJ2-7	CSARVRAVYEQYF
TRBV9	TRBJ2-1	CASSVSGGSYNEQFF
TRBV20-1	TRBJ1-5	CSAREGGANQPQHF
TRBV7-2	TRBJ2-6	CASSREGAGANVLTF
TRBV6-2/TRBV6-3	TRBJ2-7	CASTRSTSGRLHEQYF
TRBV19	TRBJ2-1	CATSPIDRANEQFF
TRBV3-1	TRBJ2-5	CASSFVYGTSERQTQYF
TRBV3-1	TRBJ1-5	CASSQGSGGRQPQHF
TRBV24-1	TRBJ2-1	CATSDLERGLEEQFF
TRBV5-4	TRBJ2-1	CASSLFRLAGVNEQFF
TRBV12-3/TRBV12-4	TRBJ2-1	CASSLQGLAGYNEQFF
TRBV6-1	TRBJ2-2	CASRTGPNRVTGELFF
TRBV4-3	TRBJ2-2	CASSQGLAGGPSGELFF